The 19 T cell receptor beta chains presented below share a single source sample, sequenced in a study of T-cell memory formation after mild COVID-19. TCRdb reprocessed the 5' RACE reads with MiXCR, giving one entry per CDR3 protein. The sample lists roughly 400,000 distinct CDR3 sequences; 15% to 20% were seen once. Sequenced material: PBMCs or a T cell subset sorted from them (not recorded which). These receptors all stem from a man aged 18 to 29 who had mild COVID-19 (a few samples of this study predate the infection). Cell type and time point are not known.

The rearrangement links TRBV20-1 to TRBJ2-3; TRBD1 matches 8 bases. Trimming removed 4 bases from V and 1 base from J; junction bases left unmatched: 1. Germline CDR1 is DFQATT and CDR2 is SNEGSKA (reference sequence). This CDR3 comprises 13 residues. The CDR3 sequence is CSATGGGTDTQYF. The CDR3 nucleotides read TGCAGTGCTACAGGGGGCGGCACAGATACGCAGTATTTT.

CDR3 DNA: TGTGCCAGCAGCTTCCGGACTAGCCCCCCGCTTGCCACGCAGTATTTT. Amino acids: CASSFRTSPPLATQYF. The chain carries TRBV7-6 and TRBJ2-3, with 8 bases aligning to TRBD2. The CDR3 contains 16 residues. V shed 3 bases and J 9 bases; nucleotides not matched to a gene: 14. Germline CDR1 is SGHVS and CDR2 is FNYEAQ. Combining the CDR3 with reference TRBV7-6 and TRBJ2-3 gives the whole variable domain GAGVSQSPRYKVTKRGQDVALRCDPISGHVSLYWYRQALGQGPEFLTYFNYEAQQDKSGLPNDRFSAERPEGSISTLTIQRTEQRDSAMYRCASSFRTSPPLATQYFGPGTRLTVL.

The V and J genes are TRBV7-8 and TRBJ2-1; 8 bases are shared with TRBD2. Trimming took 6 bases from V and 8 from J; bases not matched to a gene: 9. CDR3 length: 14 amino acids. Germline lookup yields CDR1 SGHVS and CDR2 FQNEAQ. This CDR3 is CASSKRGGRDEQFF. The CDR3, as DNA: TGTGCCAGCAGTAAACGGGGGGGGAGGGATGAGCAGTTCTTC.

Only a few counts were recorded for this clonotype. The chain employs TRBV7-9 and TRBJ2-5; D not certain. Germline assignment: CDR1 SEHNR and CDR2 FQNEAQ (reference sequence). The CDR3 extends over 16 amino acids. V was pared by 1 base and J by 5 bases, with 17 bases between. CDR3 residues: CASSLVVGSLGETQYF. The CDR3 nucleotides read TGTGCCAGCAGCTTAGTAGTTGGCTCCCTTGGGGAGACCCAGTACTTC.

This clonotype occurred a few times. V and J are TRBV11-3 and TRBJ2-1, with D possibly TRBD2 on 7 matching bases. CDR1 SGHNT and CDR2 YENEEA come from the germline V gene. V lost 5 bases to trimming and J lost 9 bases, with 20 bases between them. This CDR3 has 15 residues. The DNA for the CDR3 is TGTGCCAGCAGCGCCCAAGGGGGGGTACAGGGTGAGCAGTTCTTC. As protein: CASSAQGGVQGEQFF. The full variable domain, in which reference TRBV11-3 and TRBJ2-1 provide the parts outside the CDR3, is EAGVVQSPRYKIIEKKQPVAFWCNPISGHNTLYWYLQNLGQGPELLIRYENEEAVDDSQLPKDRFSAERLKGVDSTLKIQPAELGDSAVYLCASSAQGGVQGEQFFGPGTRLTVL.

CDR3 region: CASSQGRATGGSSYEQYF. The CDR3 nucleotides are TGCGCCAGCAGCCAAGGGAGGGCGACAGGCGGTAGCTCCTACGAGCAGTACTTC. This chain uses TRBV4-1 with TRBJ2-7, with D tentatively TRBD1 or TRBD2 (6 bases each). The germline V gene has CDR1 MGHRA and CDR2 YSYEKL. The length of the CDR3 is 18 residues. Deletions cut 1 base from V and 0 bases from J, with 19 bases between.

There are a few counts of this clonotype. This chain links TRBV7-2 with TRBJ2-7; D not resolved. Germline loops: CDR1 SGHTA, CDR2 FQGNSA. The V gene lost 0 bases and the J gene lost 2 bases, with 5 bases spanning the gap. The CDR3 runs to 13 residues. The CDR3 DNA reads TGTGCCAGCAGCTTAGCGCGAACCTACGAGCAGTACTTC. As protein: CASSLARTYEQYF.

V is TRBV5-1 and J is TRBJ2-5; possibly TRBD1 or TRBD2 for D (7 bases each). The V and J ends lost 5 bases and 5 bases respectively, with 22 bases between them. The CDR3 sequence is 16 residues long. CDR1 and CDR2 (germline): SGHRS, YFSETQ. The chain's CDR3 is CASRLTPGGGLETQYF. Here the CDR3 DNA reads TGCGCCAGCAGATTGACCCCAGGGGGGGGCCTGGAGACCCAGTACTTC.

This clonotype was detected a few times. CDR3 region: CASSFSGYQETQYF. In nucleotides, the CDR3 is TGCGCCAGCAGCTTCTCAGGGTACCAAGAGACCCAGTACTTC. The J gene is TRBJ2-5, the V gene TRBV5-1; possible D gene TRBD1, 5 bases. Trimming shortened V by 2 bases and J by 0 bases, and 8 bases separated the two germline ends. Germline V gives CDR1 SGHRS, CDR2 YFSETQ. The CDR3 loop spans 14 amino acids.

This clonotype showed up just a few times. The chain combines TRBV5-1 with TRBJ1-1; tentatively, D is TRBD1 (5 bases). There are 15 residues in the CDR3. The V gene's germline CDR1 is SGHRS and CDR2 YFSETQ. Trimming left V 3 bases short and J 4 bases short, with 16 bases between. The CDR3 DNA reads TGCGCCAGCAGCTCAGAAAGGGGACTTTCCACTGAAGCTTTCTTT. Residues: CASSSERGLSTEAFF. The full variable domain, its missing parts supplied by reference TRBV5-1 and TRBJ1-1, is KAGVTQTPRYLIKTRGQQVTLSCSPISGHRSVSWYQQTPGQGLQFLFEYFSETQRNKGNFPGRFSGRQFSNSRSEMNVSTLELGDSALYLCASSSERGLSTEAFFGQGTRLTVV.

In this sample, this clonotype turned up many times. The chain joins TRBV7-9 to TRBJ2-5; D perhaps matches TRBD1 (6 bases). The CDR3 is 14 amino acids. With 4 bases removed from V and 2 bases from J, the gap between germline ends came to 11 bases. Germline lookup yields CDR1 SEHNR and CDR2 FQNEAQ (reference sequence). DNA of the CDR3: TGTGCCAGCAGCTATGGGACACTACAAGAGACCCAGTACTTC. Translating it yields CASSYGTLQETQYF.

This clonotype was seen more than once but under ten times. This chain uses TRBV5-6 with TRBJ2-2; 10 bases are shared with TRBD2. J lost 0 bases, V lost 1 base, and 0 bases had no gene match. Per the germline V gene, CDR1 is SGHDT and CDR2 is YYEEEE. The CDR3 loop spans 16 amino acids. In DNA form, the CDR3 reads TGTGCCAGCAGCTTGACTAGCGGGGCGAACACCGGGGAGCTGTTTTTT. Translating it yields CASSLTSGANTGELFF.

The V gene is TRBV5-1, the J gene TRBJ2-5; a weak D match, TRBD1 (5 bases). Trimming pared 4 bases from V and 1 base from J, leaving 11 bases between. Germline assignment: CDR1 SGHRS and CDR2 YFSETQ. This CDR3 contains 14 residues. The CDR3 bases are TGCGCCAGCAGCGTAGGACAAGTCCAAGAGACCCAGTACTTC. Residues: CASSVGQVQETQYF. Looking up the rest from reference TRBV5-1 and TRBJ2-5 gives the full variable domain: KAGVTQTPRYLIKTRGQQVTLSCSPISGHRSVSWYQQTPGQGLQFLFEYFSETQRNKGNFPGRFSGRQFSNSRSEMNVSTLELGDSALYLCASSVGQVQETQYFGPGTRLLVL.

This clonotype occurred a few times. The chain carries TRBV12-3 or TRBV12-4 and TRBJ2-5; D may be TRBD1 (6 bases). The CDR3 is made up of 14 amino acids. The V gene lost 5 bases and the J gene lost 1 base, with 11 bases spanning the gap. Written as DNA, the CDR3 is TGTGCCAGCAGTCCCACGGACAGCCAAGAGACCCAGTACTTC. It is translated as CASSPTDSQETQYF.

This chain links TRBV24-1 with TRBJ2-1, with a possible D match to TRBD2 (6 bases). The CDR3 is 16 residues long. V dropped 3 bases and J dropped 8 bases, with 19 bases sitting between them. Per the germline V gene, CDR1 is KGHDR and CDR2 is SFDVKD. The CDR3 DNA is TGTGCCACCAGTGATAAGTGGGGAGGACCGTGGGATGAGCAGTTCTTC. Amino acid sequence: CATSDKWGGPWDEQFF.

There are a few counts of this clonotype. The chain recombines TRBV7-9 with TRBJ1-1, with D unresolved. The CDR3 sequence is 15 residues long. Between the trimmed V and J ends, which lost 4 bases and 3 bases, there was a span of 15 bases. CDR1 is SEHNR, CDR2 FQNEAQ, per germline (reference sequence). CDR3 coding DNA: TGTGCCAGCAGCTCCTACAGTCTCGGTCACACTGAAGCTTTCTTT. This codes for CASSSYSLGHTEAFF.

The V gene is TRBV7-2, the J gene TRBJ2-2, with TRBD1 as a possible D gene (5 bases). CDR3 length: 16 amino acids. Germline V CDR1 and CDR2: SGHTA, FQGNSA. The V end lost 2 bases, the J end lost 0 bases, and 10 bases lay between the germline ends. CDR3 nucleotide sequence: TGTGCCAGCAGCTTAAGGGGCGGAACGAACACCGGGGAGCTGTTTTTT. Translating it yields CASSLRGGTNTGELFF.

This clonotype has only a few counts. This sequence joins TRBV5-1 and TRBJ2-4, with no clear D. This CDR3 is built from 15 residues. The ends were cut back, 0 bases at V and 0 bases at J, with 7 bases in the middle. Germline CDR1 and CDR2: SGHRS and YFSETQ. The CDR3 is CASSLDNLAKNIQYF. The CDR3, as DNA: TGCGCCAGCAGCTTGGACAACCTAGCCAAAAACATTCAGTACTTC.

The chain carries TRBV5-1 and TRBJ1-2, with a tentative D call TRBD1 (5 bases). Germline lookup yields CDR1 SGHRS and CDR2 YFSETQ. With 3 bases removed from V and 4 bases from J, the gap between germline ends came to 13 bases. The CDR3 consists of 14 residues. The CDR3 protein is CASSYPDSFYGYTF. CDR3 DNA sequence: TGCGCCAGCAGCTACCCCGACAGTTTCTATGGCTACACCTTC.